What follows are 19 T cell receptor beta chains derived from one specimen sequenced in a study of shared clonotypes between healthy human individuals (dated by TCRdb to about 2020). For the CD8 naive samples, CD45RO-negative cells were positively selected for CCR7, yielding a CD45RA+CCR7+ population from which TemRA cells were excluded. Library creation used the immunoSEQ multiplex PCR assay. TCRdb stores this immuneACCESS table with in-frame sequences only. Part of the clones is absent; in the studies checked, under half of the shortfall reflects unresolved V genes, and no reason is known for the rest. This sample is represented by about 2,100,000 clones; just over 90% of them were singletons. The ten largest account for 1.7% of the sample. Material for sequencing was naive CD8+ T cells from PBMCs. In the paper's terms, the cell subset or site label means: CD45RA+CCR7+. The receptor set was obtained from a man aged 18 to 30 in good health. Some clones in this sample may be carry-over from other donors' samples.

For the CDR3, the DNA is TGTGCCAGCAGCGTAGAGGGCAGAATGAACACTGAAGCTTTCTTT. This codes for CASSVEGRMNTEAFF. The chain combines TRBV9 with TRBJ1-1; no clear D gene. This CDR3 is 15 amino acids long. With 0 bases removed from V and 0 bases from J, the gap between germline ends came to 9 bases. Germline loops: CDR1 SGDLS, CDR2 YYNGEE.

This clone is a singleton in its sample. V is TRBV27 and J is TRBJ2-7, with TRBD1 matching 8 bases. The CDR3 loop spans 15 amino acids. Germline V gene data show CDR1 as MNHEY and CDR2 as SMNVEV (reference sequence). The J segment lost 2 bases and the V segment lost 2 bases, leaving 5 bases of the junction unmatched. The CDR3 coding sequence is TGTGCCAGCAGTTTAATACAGGGGGTGGCCTACGAGCAGTACTTC. Translation: CASSLIQGVAYEQYF.

V usage is TRBV7-8 and J usage is TRBJ2-1; possible D gene TRBD2, 6 bases. The germline gives CDR1 SGHVS, CDR2 FQNEAQ. CDR3 size: 14 residues. Trimming left V 1 base short and J 3 bases short, with 7 bases between. As DNA, the CDR3 is TGTGCCAGCAGCTTAGATAGCGGCTACAATGAGCAGTTCTTC. Protein sequence: CASSLDSGYNEQFF.

This chain links TRBV15 with TRBJ2-7; D uncertain. The CDR3 covers 14 residues. The germline CDR1 and CDR2 sequences are LNHNV and YYDKDF (reference sequence). Trimming left V 1 base short and J 5 bases short, with 12 bases between. The CDR3 DNA sequence: TGTGCCACCAGCAGAGTTGAAGCTGTCCACGAGCAGTACTTC. This codes for CATSRVEAVHEQYF.

The rearrangement uses TRBV7-9 and TRBJ2-3; TRBD2 agrees at 7 bases. Losses at the gene ends were 2 bases for V and 3 bases for J; bases not matched to a gene: 8. CDR1 and CDR2 from the germline V gene are SEHNR and FQNEAQ (reference sequence). This CDR3 contains 16 residues. Written as DNA, the CDR3 is TGTGCCAGCAGCTTAAGAAGCGGGATCAGTACAGATACGCAGTATTTT. This sequence encodes CASSLRSGISTDTQYF. Full variable domain (rest looked up from reference TRBV7-9 and TRBJ2-3): DTGVSQNPRHKITKRGQNVTFRCDPISEHNRLYWYRQTLGQGPEFLTYFQNEAQLEKSRLLSDRFSAERPKGSFSTLEIQRTEQGDSAMYLCASSLRSGISTDTQYFGPGTRLTVL.

The gene calls are TRBV4-1 and TRBJ2-3, with TRBD2 as a possible D gene (5 bases). Deletions cut 5 bases from V and 4 bases from J, with 7 bases between. The CDR3 extends over 12 amino acids. Germline assignment: CDR1 MGHRA and CDR2 YSYEKL. The CDR3 reads CASSTGSDTQYF. CDR3 DNA: TGCGCCAGCAGCACGGGGTCAGATACGCAGTATTTT.

The V call is TRBV28, the J call TRBJ2-7; 8 positions match TRBD1. CDR1 and CDR2 (germline): MDHEN, SYDVKM. The CDR3 is made up of 14 amino acids. V was clipped by 2 bases and J by 5 bases; unmatched bases: 5. The CDR3 DNA follows: TGTGCCAGCAGTTTACCCGGACAGGGCAACGAGCAGTACTTC. This gives the protein CASSLPGQGNEQYF.

The genes are TRBV28 and TRBJ2-7, with D perhaps TRBD2 (6 bases). The CDR3 spans 24 residues. CDR1 and CDR2 from the germline V gene are MDHEN and SYDVKM. V shed 3 bases and J shed 3 bases, with 42 bases lying between them. Written as DNA, the CDR3 is TGTGCCAGCAGTTTTTTGGGCTCAATTCGACCACCCCAGGAAGCCGGGACTTCCCGCTACGAGCAGTACTTC. Translated: CASSFLGSIRPPQEAGTSRYEQYF.

The chain uses TRBV27 and TRBJ2-7, with no clear D. The CDR3 is 13 amino acids. Germline V gives CDR1 MNHEY, CDR2 SMNVEV (reference sequence). The V end lost 6 bases, the J end lost 1 base, and 10 bases lay between the germline ends. In nucleotides, the CDR3 is TGTGCCAGCAGGGGCCCCTCTTCCTACGAGCAGTACTTC. It codes for CASRGPSSYEQYF.

V usage is TRBV21-1 and J usage is TRBJ1-2; TRBD1 is the table's D call, not checked against the DNA. TRBV21-1 is flagged as a pseudogene. The CDR3 spans 15 residues. CDR3 sequence: CASSKAQGDPYGYTF. For the CDR3, the DNA is TGTGCCAGCAGCAAAGCGCAGGGGGACCCCTATGGCTACACCTTC.

As for this clone: Within the sample, other DNA sequences also encode this same CDR3. The DNA for the CDR3 is TGTGCCAGCAGTTTATCTCGGGGGGCGAACACTGAAGCTTTCTTT. Its protein is CASSLSRGANTEAFF. The rearrangement joins TRBV27 to TRBJ1-1; D perhaps matches TRBD1 (6 bases). Per the germline V gene, CDR1 is MNHEY and CDR2 is SMNVEV (reference sequence). The CDR3 has 15 amino acids. Trimming removed 0 bases from V and 1 base from J, with 9 bases in between.

This chain links TRBV27 with TRBJ2-1; 11 bases fit TRBD2. This CDR3 comprises 16 residues. The germline V gene encodes CDR1 MNHEY and CDR2 SMNVEV (reference sequence). Trimming took 1 base from V and 7 from J; bases not matched to a gene: 6. The CDR3 here is CASSLLGLAVNNEQFF. The CDR3 nucleotides are TGTGCCAGCAGTTTATTGGGACTAGCGGTTAATAATGAGCAGTTCTTC.

The J gene is TRBJ2-7, the V gene TRBV2; 8 bases align to TRBD1. The J segment lost 2 bases and the V segment lost 0 bases, leaving 9 bases of the junction unmatched. CDR3 length equals 17 residues. Germline loops: CDR1 SNHLY, CDR2 FYNNEI. CDR3 amino acids: CASSEAGLDREAYEQYF. DNA for the CDR3: TGTGCCAGCAGTGAAGCGGGGCTGGACAGGGAAGCCTACGAGCAGTACTTC.

This chain uses TRBV18 with TRBJ2-1; D unresolved. Deletions cut 1 base from V and 7 bases from J, with 8 bases between. This CDR3 has 13 amino acids. Germline V CDR1 and CDR2: KGHSH, LQKENI. The CDR3 region has the DNA TGTGCCAGCTCACCACGGGCCTTAAATGAGCAGTTCTTC. This encodes CASSPRALNEQFF.

The gene calls are TRBV10-2 and TRBJ1-1, with 11 bases that match TRBD1. Looked up from germline, CDR1 is WSHSY and CDR2 is SAAADI. V lost 7 bases to trimming and J lost 0 bases; unmatched junction nucleotides: 7. This CDR3 is 16 amino acids long. The CDR3 nucleotides are TGCGCCAGCATATGGGACAGGGGGGACATGAACACTGAAGCTTTCTTT. Protein: CASIWDRGDMNTEAFF.

V and J are TRBV23-1 and TRBJ2-3, with D unclear. TRBV23-1 is reported as an ORF; its role is uncertain. The CDR3 runs 14 residues. The V and J ends lost 7 bases and 0 bases respectively, with 11 bases between them. The CDR3 region is CASKWTRSTDTQYF. CDR3 sequence (DNA): TGCGCCAGCAAGTGGACCCGGAGCACAGATACGCAGTATTTT.

The genes are TRBV19 and TRBJ1-1; tentatively, D is TRBD1 (5 bases). Germline-derived CDR1 and CDR2 are LNHDA and SQIVND (reference sequence). Trimming took 0 bases from V and 2 from J, leaving 13 bases between them. This CDR3 is 16 amino acids long. This CDR3 reads CASSIEDQGRNTEAFF. For the CDR3, the DNA is TGTGCCAGTAGTATAGAGGACCAGGGAAGAAACACTGAAGCTTTCTTT. Full variable domain (missing parts from reference TRBV19 and TRBJ1-1): DGGITQSPKYLFRKEGQNVTLSCEQNLNHDAMYWYRQDPGQGLRLIYYSQIVNDFQKGDIAEGYSVSREKKESFPLTVTSAQKNPTAFYLCASSIEDQGRNTEAFFGQGTRLTVV.

J is TRBJ2-3 and V is TRBV25-1, with D unclear. The germline V gene encodes CDR1 MGHDK and CDR2 SYGVNS. V gave up 6 bases and J gave up 1 base, with 14 bases separating them. The CDR3 has 15 amino acids. The CDR3 DNA reads as TGTGCCAGCAGCCGCGGCGTTGACGGCACAGATACGCAGTATTTT. As protein: CASSRGVDGTDTQYF.

This clone was detected once. The V gene is TRBV27, the J gene TRBJ1-2, with TRBD1 matching 8 bases. Losses at the gene ends were 5 bases for V and 3 bases for J; bases not matched to a gene: 8. CDR1 is MNHEY, CDR2 SMNVEV, per germline (reference sequence). CDR3 length: 15 amino acids. The CDR3 reads CASSHQGAGYYGYTF. Written as DNA, the CDR3 is TGTGCCAGCAGTCACCAGGGGGCAGGCTACTATGGCTACACCTTC.